This record concerns one TCR beta chain sequence. These data originate in a study of blood T cell repertoires in COVID-19. Data came from immunoSEQ multiplex PCR; TCRdb stores just in-frame clones and leaves some out. In the table there are approximately 240,000 clones, approximately 86% of which are singletons. Trimming cost V 5 bases and J 9 bases, with 17 bases left between them. The CDR3 length is 13 residues. The germline V gene encodes CDR1 MNHEY and CDR2 SVGAGI. Sequencing input: peripheral blood. The chain links TRBV6-5 to TRBJ2-7, with D possibly TRBD2 on 5 matching bases. This TCR was recovered from a woman aged 25-40 years with COVID-19, enrolled during active disease. The chain's CDR3 is CASSPYGRRGQYF. The CDR3 DNA follows: TGTGCCAGCAGTCCCTACGGCCGCCGGGGGCAGTACTTC.